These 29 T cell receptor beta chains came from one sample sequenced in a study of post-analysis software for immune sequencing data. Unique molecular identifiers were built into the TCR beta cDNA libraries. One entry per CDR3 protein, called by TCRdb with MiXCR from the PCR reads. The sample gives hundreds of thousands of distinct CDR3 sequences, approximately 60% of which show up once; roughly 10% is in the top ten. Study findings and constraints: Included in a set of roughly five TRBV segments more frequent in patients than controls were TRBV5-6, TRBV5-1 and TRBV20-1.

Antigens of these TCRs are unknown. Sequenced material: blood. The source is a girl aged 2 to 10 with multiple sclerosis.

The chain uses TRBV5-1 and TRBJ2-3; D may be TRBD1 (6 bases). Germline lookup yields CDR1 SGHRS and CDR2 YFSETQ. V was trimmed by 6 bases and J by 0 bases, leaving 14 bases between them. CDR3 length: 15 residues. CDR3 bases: TGCGCCAGCACCCTGACAGGATCTAGCACAGATACGCAGTATTTT. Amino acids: CASTLTGSSTDTQYF.

In DNA, the CDR3 is TGCAGCGTTTTGGGCCATCCTCTGTACCAAGAGACCCAGTACTTC. The encoded protein is CSVLGHPLYQETQYF. The chain joins TRBV29-1 to TRBJ2-5; D is uncertain. The CDR3 consists of 15 residues. Trimming removed 5 bases from V and 0 bases from J, with 16 bases in between. Germline CDR1 is SQVTM and CDR2 is ANQGSEA.

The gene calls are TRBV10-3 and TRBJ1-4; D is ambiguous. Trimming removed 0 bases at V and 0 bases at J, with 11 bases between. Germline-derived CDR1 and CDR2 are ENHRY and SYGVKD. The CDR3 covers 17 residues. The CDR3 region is CAISESGIIATNEKLFF. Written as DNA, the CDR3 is TGTGCCATCAGTGAGTCGGGAATTATAGCAACTAATGAAAAACTGTTTTTT.

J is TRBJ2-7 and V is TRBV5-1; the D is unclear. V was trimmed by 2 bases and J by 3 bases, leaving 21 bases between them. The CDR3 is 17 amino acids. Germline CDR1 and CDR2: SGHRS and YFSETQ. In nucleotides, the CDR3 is TGCGCCAGCAGCTTTACCGGGTCCTCAAAGGGCGACTACGAGCAGTACTTC. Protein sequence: CASSFTGSSKGDYEQYF.

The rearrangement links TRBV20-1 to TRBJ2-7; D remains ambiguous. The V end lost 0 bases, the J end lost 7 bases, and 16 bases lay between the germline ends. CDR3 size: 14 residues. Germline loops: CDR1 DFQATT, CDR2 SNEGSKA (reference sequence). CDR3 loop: CSARDTESGYEQYF. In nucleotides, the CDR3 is TGCAGTGCTAGAGATACGGAATCCGGGTATGAGCAGTACTTC.

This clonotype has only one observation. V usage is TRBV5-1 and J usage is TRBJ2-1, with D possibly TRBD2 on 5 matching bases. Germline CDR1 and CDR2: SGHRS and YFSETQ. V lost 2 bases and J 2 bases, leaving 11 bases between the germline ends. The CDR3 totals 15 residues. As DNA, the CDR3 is TGCGCCAGCAGCTTAGGACTTCGTCCCTACAATGAGCAGTTCTTC. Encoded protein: CASSLGLRPYNEQFF.

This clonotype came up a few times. DNA for the CDR3: TGTGCCAGCAGTTCCGGGACATTCCCCAGGGATACGCAGTATTTT. Residues: CASSSGTFPRDTQYF. V is TRBV6-5 and J is TRBJ2-3, with D possibly matching TRBD1 (6 bases). The ends were cut back, 4 bases at V and 6 bases at J, with 17 bases in the middle. Germline V gene sequence: CDR1 MNHEY, CDR2 SVGAGI. The CDR3 length is 15 residues.

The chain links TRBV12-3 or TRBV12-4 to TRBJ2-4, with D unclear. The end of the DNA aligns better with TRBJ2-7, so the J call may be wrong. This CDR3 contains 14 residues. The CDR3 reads CASTQDERCYEQYF. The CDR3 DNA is TGTGCCAGCACTCAGGACGAGAGGTGCTACGAGCAGTACTTC.

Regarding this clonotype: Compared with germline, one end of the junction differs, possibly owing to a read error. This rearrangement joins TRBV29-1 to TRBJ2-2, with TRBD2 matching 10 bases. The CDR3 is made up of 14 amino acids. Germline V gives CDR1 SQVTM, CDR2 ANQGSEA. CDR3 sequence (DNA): TGCAGCGCCCTTCTAGCGGGGGACACCGGGAAGCTGTTTTTT. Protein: CSALLAGDTGKLFF.

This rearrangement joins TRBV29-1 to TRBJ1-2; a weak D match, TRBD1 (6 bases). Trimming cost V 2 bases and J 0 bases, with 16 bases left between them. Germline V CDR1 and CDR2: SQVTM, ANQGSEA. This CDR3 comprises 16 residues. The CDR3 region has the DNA TGCAGCGTTGAACAGGTTTCCCCAGGGGCTAACTATGGCTACACCTTC. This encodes CSVEQVSPGANYGYTF.

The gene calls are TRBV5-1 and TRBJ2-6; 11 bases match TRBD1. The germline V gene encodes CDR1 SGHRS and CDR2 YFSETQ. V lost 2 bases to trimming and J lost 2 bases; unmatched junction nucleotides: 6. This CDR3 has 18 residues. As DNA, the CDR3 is TGCGCCAGCAGCTTTGAAGGACAGGGGGCGCCTGGGGCCAACGTCCTGACTTTC. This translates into CASSFEGQGAPGANVLTF. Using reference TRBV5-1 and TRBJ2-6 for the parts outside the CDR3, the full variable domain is KAGVTQTPRYLIKTRGQQVTLSCSPISGHRSVSWYQQTPGQGLQFLFEYFSETQRNKGNFPGRFSGRQFSNSRSEMNVSTLELGDSALYLCASSFEGQGAPGANVLTFGAGSRLTVL.

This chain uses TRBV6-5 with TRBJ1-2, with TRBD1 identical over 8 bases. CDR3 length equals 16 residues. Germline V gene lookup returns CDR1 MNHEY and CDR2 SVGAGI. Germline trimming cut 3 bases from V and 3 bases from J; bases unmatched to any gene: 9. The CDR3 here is CASSYYPVDRDYGYTF. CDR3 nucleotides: TGTGCCAGCAGTTATTATCCCGTGGACAGGGACTATGGCTACACCTTC.

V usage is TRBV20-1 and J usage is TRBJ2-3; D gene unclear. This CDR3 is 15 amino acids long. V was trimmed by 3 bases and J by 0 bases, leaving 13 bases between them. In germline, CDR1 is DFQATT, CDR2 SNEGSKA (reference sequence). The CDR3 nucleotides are TGCAGTGCTAGCGGAAACACGCCTAGCACAGATACGCAGTATTTT. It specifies CSASGNTPSTDTQYF.

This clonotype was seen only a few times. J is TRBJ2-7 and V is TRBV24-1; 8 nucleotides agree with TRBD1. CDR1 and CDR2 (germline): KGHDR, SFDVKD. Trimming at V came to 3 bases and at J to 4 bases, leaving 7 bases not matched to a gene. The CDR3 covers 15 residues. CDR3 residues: CATSDPGQEIYEQYF. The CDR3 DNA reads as TGTGCCACCAGTGATCCGGGACAGGAGATTTACGAGCAGTACTTC.

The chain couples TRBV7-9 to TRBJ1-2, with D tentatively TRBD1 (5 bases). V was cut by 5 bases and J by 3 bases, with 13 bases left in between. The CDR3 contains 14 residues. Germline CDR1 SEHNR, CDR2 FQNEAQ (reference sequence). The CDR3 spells CASSIPWGDYGYTF. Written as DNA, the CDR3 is TGTGCCAGCAGCATTCCCTGGGGGGACTATGGCTACACCTTC.

CDR3 nucleotide sequence: TGTGCCAGCAGACACGGACAGGGGGAGAACACTGAAGCTTTCTTT. Encoded protein: CASRHGQGENTEAFF. The chain is built from TRBV4-2 and TRBJ1-1; 10 bases fit TRBD1. After removal of 6 bases from V and 1 base from J, the junction contained 5 bases not matched to a gene. The CDR3 loop spans 15 amino acids. Germline assignment: CDR1 LGHNA and CDR2 YNFKEQ.

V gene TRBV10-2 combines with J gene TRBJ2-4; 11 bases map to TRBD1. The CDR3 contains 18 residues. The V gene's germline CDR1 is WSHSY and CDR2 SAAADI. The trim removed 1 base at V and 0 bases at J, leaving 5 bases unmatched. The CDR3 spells CASSEFGQGAVAKNIQYF. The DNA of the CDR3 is TGCGCCAGCAGTGAGTTCGGACAGGGGGCCGTAGCCAAAAACATTCAGTACTTC.

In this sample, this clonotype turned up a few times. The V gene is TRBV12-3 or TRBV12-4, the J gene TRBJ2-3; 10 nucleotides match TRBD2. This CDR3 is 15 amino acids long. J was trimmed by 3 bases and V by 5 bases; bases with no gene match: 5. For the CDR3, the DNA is TGTGCCAGCAGTCCCAGCGGGAGGGGGACAGATACGCAGTATTTT. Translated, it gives CASSPSGRGTDTQYF.

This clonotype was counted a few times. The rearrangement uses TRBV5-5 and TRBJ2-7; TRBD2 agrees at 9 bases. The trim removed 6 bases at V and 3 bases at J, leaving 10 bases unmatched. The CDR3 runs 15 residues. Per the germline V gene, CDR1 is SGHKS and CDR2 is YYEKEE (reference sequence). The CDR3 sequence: CASTDRTSGFYEQYF. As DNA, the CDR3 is TGTGCCAGCACCGATCGAACTAGCGGGTTCTACGAGCAGTACTTC.

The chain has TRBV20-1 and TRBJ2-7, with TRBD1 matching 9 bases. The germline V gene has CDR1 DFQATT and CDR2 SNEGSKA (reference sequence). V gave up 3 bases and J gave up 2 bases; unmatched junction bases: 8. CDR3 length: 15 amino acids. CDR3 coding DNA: TGCAGTGCTAGTGACCCGACAGGGGGGACCTACGAGCAGTACTTC. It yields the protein CSASDPTGGTYEQYF.

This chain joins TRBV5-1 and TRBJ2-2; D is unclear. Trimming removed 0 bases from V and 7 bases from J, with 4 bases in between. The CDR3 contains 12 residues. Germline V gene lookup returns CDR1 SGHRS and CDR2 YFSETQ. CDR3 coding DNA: TGCGCCAGCAGCTTGGGCGGCGGGGAGCTGTTTTTT. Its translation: CASSLGGGELFF.

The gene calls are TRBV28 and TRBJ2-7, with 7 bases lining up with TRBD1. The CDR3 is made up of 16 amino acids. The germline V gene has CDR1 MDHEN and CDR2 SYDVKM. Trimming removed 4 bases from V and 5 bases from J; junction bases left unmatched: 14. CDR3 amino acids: CASSSATGRLGHEQYF. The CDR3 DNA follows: TGTGCCAGCAGTTCTGCGACAGGGAGACTGGGCCACGAGCAGTACTTC.

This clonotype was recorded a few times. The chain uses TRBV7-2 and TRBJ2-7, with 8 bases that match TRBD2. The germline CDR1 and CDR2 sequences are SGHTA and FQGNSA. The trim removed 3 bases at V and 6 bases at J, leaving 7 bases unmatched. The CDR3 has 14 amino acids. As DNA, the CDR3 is TGTGCCAGCAGCTTTCGTAGCGGGGAGAGCGAGCAGTACTTC. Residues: CASSFRSGESEQYF.

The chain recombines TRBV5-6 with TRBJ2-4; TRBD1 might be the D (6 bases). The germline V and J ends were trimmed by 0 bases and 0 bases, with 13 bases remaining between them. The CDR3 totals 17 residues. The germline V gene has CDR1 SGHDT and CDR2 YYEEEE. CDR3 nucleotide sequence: TGTGCCAGCAGCTTGGGGGACACGACTTTAGCCAAAAACATTCAGTACTTC. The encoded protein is CASSLGDTTLAKNIQYF. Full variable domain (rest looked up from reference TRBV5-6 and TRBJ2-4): DAGVTQSPTHLIKTRGQQVTLRCSPKSGHDTVSWYQQALGQGPQFIFQYYEEEERQRGNFPDRFSGHQFPNYSSELNVNALLLGDSALYLCASSLGDTTLAKNIQYFGAGTRLSVL.

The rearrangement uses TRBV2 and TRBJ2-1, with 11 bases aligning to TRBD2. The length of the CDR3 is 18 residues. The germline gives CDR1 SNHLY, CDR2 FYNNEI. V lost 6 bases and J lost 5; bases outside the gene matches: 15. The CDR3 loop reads CASRTRTSGSEGHNEQFF. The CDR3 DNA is TGTGCCAGCAGAACCCGAACTAGCGGGAGCGAAGGGCACAATGAGCAGTTCTTC.

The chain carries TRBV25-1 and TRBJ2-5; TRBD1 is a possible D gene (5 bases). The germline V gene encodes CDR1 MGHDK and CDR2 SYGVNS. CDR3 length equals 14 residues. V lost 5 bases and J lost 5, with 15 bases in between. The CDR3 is CASSRQIAMETQYF. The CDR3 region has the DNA TGTGCCAGCAGTCGACAGATCGCCATGGAGACCCAGTACTTC.

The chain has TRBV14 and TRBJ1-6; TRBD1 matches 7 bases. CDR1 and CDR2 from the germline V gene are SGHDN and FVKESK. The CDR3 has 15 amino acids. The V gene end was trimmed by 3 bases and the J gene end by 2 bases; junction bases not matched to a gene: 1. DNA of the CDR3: TGTGCCAGCAGCCACGGGACAGCCTATAATTCACCCCTCCACTTT. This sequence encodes CASSHGTAYNSPLHF.

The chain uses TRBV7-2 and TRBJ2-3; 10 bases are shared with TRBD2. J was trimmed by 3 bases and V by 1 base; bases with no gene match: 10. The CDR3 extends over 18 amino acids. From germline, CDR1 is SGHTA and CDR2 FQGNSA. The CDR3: CASSLGGASGGRTDTQYF. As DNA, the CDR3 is TGTGCCAGCAGCTTAGGAGGCGCTAGCGGGGGAAGGACAGATACGCAGTATTTT.

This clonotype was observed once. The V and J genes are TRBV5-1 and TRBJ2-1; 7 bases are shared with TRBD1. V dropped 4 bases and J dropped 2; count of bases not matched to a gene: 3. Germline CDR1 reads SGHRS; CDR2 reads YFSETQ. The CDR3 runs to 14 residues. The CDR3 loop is CASSEGQTYNEQFF. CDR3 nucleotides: TGCGCCAGCAGCGAGGGACAGACCTACAATGAGCAGTTCTTC. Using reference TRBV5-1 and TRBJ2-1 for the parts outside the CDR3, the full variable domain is KAGVTQTPRYLIKTRGQQVTLSCSPISGHRSVSWYQQTPGQGLQFLFEYFSETQRNKGNFPGRFSGRQFSNSRSEMNVSTLELGDSALYLCASSEGQTYNEQFFGPGTRLTVL.